One sample yielded the 13 T cell receptor beta chains listed below, sequenced in a study of T cell responses to AZD1222 COVID-19 vaccine. The table came from immunoSEQ multiplex PCR; TCRdb's copy has only in-frame clones and leaves some out. The sample holds about 160,000 clones, about 90% seen once. Specimen: peripheral blood, collected on day 0 of MenACWY control vaccination. These receptors were obtained from an adult in good health.

The J gene is TRBJ1-1, the V gene TRBV18; 7 nucleotides align to TRBD1. The CDR3 is 15 residues long. Germline values: CDR1 KGHSH, CDR2 LQKENI. J was trimmed by 0 bases and V by 3 bases; bases with no gene match: 4. The CDR3 sequence is CASSPIGTVNTEAFF. The CDR3, as DNA: TGTGCCAGCTCACCCATAGGGACAGTGAACACTGAAGCTTTCTTT.

V usage is TRBV2 and J usage is TRBJ2-7, with 11 bases aligning to TRBD2. V lost 0 bases and J lost 6; bases outside the gene matches: 4. The CDR3 has 15 amino acids. Per the germline V gene, CDR1 is SNHLY and CDR2 is FYNNEI. CDR3 protein: CASSEAASGRFEQYF. CDR3 bases: TGTGCCAGCAGTGAAGCGGCTAGCGGGAGGTTCGAGCAGTACTTC.

The V and J genes are TRBV7-9 and TRBJ2-2; D gene unclear. This CDR3 has 16 residues. CDR1 is SEHNR, CDR2 FQNEAQ, per germline (reference sequence). V shed 2 bases and J shed 0 bases, with 10 bases lying between them. The CDR3: CASSLRRGPNTGELFF. For the CDR3, the DNA is TGTGCCAGCAGCTTAAGGAGAGGACCGAACACCGGGGAGCTGTTTTTT.

Many counts were recorded for this clone. The chain employs TRBV6-2 or TRBV6-3 and TRBJ1-4; D possibly corresponds to TRBD1 (6 bases). This CDR3 is built from 15 residues. Trimming shortened V by 2 bases and J by 8 bases, and 15 bases separated the two germline ends. Per the germline V gene, CDR1 is MNHEY and CDR2 is SVGEGT. Here the CDR3 reads CASSYTRRTDEKLFF. The CDR3 coding sequence is TGTGCCAGCAGTTACACAAGAAGGACAGACGAAAAACTGTTTTTT.

The V gene is TRBV11-1, the J gene TRBJ2-2; D may match TRBD1 or TRBD2 (5 bases each). CDR1 and CDR2 (germline): SGHAT, FQDESV (reference sequence). This CDR3 spans 14 amino acids. V lost 5 bases and J lost 2, with 9 bases in between. CDR3 protein: CASSPGPNTGELFF. The CDR3 nucleotides are TGTGCCAGCAGCCCGGGACCTAACACCGGGGAGCTGTTTTTT. Looking up the rest from reference TRBV11-1 and TRBJ2-2 gives the full variable domain: EAEVAQSPRYKITEKSQAVAFWCDPISGHATLYWYRQILGQGPELLVQFQDESVVDDSQLPKDRFSAERLKGVDSTLKIQPAELGDSAMYLCASSPGPNTGELFFGEGSRLTVL.

The gene calls are TRBV6-2 or TRBV6-3 and TRBJ2-7, with 12 bases matching TRBD2. This CDR3 contains 15 residues. The germline V gene encodes CDR1 MNHEY and CDR2 SVGEGT. V lost 7 bases to trimming and J lost 7 bases; unmatched junction nucleotides: 11. CDR3 in DNA: TGTGCCAGCAACCCCCGACTAGCGGGAGCTAGAGAGCAGTACTTC. This translates into CASNPRLAGAREQYF.

This chain joins TRBV24-1 and TRBJ1-3; D ambiguous. V lost 4 bases and J 2 bases, leaving 2 bases between the germline ends. CDR3 length: 12 residues. In germline, CDR1 is KGHDR, CDR2 SFDVKD. The CDR3 DNA is TGTGCCACCAGTGAGGCTGGAAACACCATATATTTT. It yields the protein CATSEAGNTIYF.

The chain is built from TRBV2 and TRBJ1-2; 8 bases are shared with TRBD1. V gave up 4 bases and J gave up 1 base; unmatched junction bases: 2. The CDR3 is 14 amino acids. Germline V gene data show CDR1 as SNHLY and CDR2 as FYNNEI. The chain's CDR3 is CASSGGQGNYGYTF. The CDR3 nucleotides read TGTGCCAGCAGTGGCGGACAGGGTAACTATGGCTACACCTTC.

Comments on this clone: The same CDR3 arises from other DNA sequences in this sample as well. The rearrangement joins TRBV2 to TRBJ1-1; D ambiguous. Trimming cost V 7 bases and J 2 bases, with 8 bases left between them. Germline V gene data show CDR1 as SNHLY and CDR2 as FYNNEI. CDR3 size: 12 residues. The CDR3 protein is CASTTGNTEAFF. The CDR3 coding sequence is TGTGCCAGCACCACGGGTAACACTGAAGCTTTCTTT.

This clone was seen a single time. V gene TRBV27 combines with J gene TRBJ2-2; D possibly corresponds to TRBD2 (6 bases). The germline gives CDR1 MNHEY, CDR2 SMNVEV (reference sequence). The V and J ends lost 2 bases and 7 bases respectively, with 8 bases between them. The CDR3 runs 13 residues. The CDR3 nucleotides read TGTGCCAGCAGTTTAGGCGGGGTCGGGGAGCTGTTTTTT. This codes for CASSLGGVGELFF.

V and J are TRBV24-1 and TRBJ2-1, with 7 bases fitting TRBD1. The CDR3 extends over 14 amino acids. Germline V CDR1 and CDR2: KGHDR, SFDVKD. V trimming: 4 bases; J trimming: 5 bases; junction bases outside the gene matches: 4. The CDR3: CATSDWTGHNEQFF. CDR3 nucleotide sequence: TGTGCCACCAGTGACTGGACAGGTCACAATGAGCAGTTCTTC.

The chain couples TRBV7-2 to TRBJ1-5, with D possibly matching TRBD1 (5 bases). This CDR3 is 15 amino acids long. Looked up from germline, CDR1 is SGHTA and CDR2 is FQGNSA. Trimming took off 0 bases at V and 5 bases at J, with 11 bases between the two ends. The CDR3 loop is CASSLAAGGDQPQHF. Written as DNA, the CDR3 is TGTGCCAGCAGCTTAGCGGCTGGGGGGGATCAGCCCCAGCATTTT.

This chain uses TRBV4-3 with TRBJ1-1; D not resolved. Germline-derived CDR1 and CDR2 are LGHNA and YSLEER. The CDR3 runs 17 residues. V shed 1 base and J shed 3 bases, with 18 bases lying between them. The CDR3 nucleotides read TGCGCCAGCAGCCAAGTCCTAGACCTCCGAAGCTACACTGAAGCTTTCTTT. This sequence encodes CASSQVLDLRSYTEAFF.